One and the same sample provided the 25 T cell receptor beta chains below, sequenced in a study of blood T cell repertoires in COVID-19. TCRdb's table, derived via immunoSEQ multiplex PCR, lists solely in-frame clones and lacks some. The sample carries 150,000 or so clones, around 91% recorded once. Source material: peripheral blood. These receptors were collected from a young man with COVID-19, enrolled during active disease.

The chain combines TRBV18 with TRBJ2-7, with 7 bases identical to TRBD2. The CDR3 loop spans 16 amino acids. V lost 3 bases and J lost 0; bases outside the gene matches: 8. In germline, CDR1 is KGHSH, CDR2 LQKENI. The CDR3 is CASSPEGGASSYEQYF. The CDR3 nucleotides read TGTGCCAGCTCACCCGAGGGAGGGGCAAGCTCCTACGAGCAGTACTTC.

The rearrangement joins TRBV6-6 to TRBJ2-1; D possibly corresponds to TRBD1 (6 bases). The germline gives CDR1 MNHNY, CDR2 SVGAGI (reference sequence). The V end was cut by 6 bases, the J end by 12 bases, with 18 bases between. This CDR3 contains 13 residues. The CDR3 DNA sequence: TGTGCCAGCAGAACCCGCCCAGGGGTAGGGCAGTTCTTC. Residues: CASRTRPGVGQFF.

This sequence joins TRBV9 and TRBJ2-3; TRBD2 agrees at 9 bases. The CDR3 totals 16 residues. Germline assignment: CDR1 SGDLS and CDR2 YYNGEE. The junction had 5 bases not matched to a gene; V was cut back by 3 bases and J by 0 bases. CDR3 in amino acids: CASSDRTSDSTDTQYF. The CDR3 bases are TGTGCCAGCAGCGACCGGACTAGCGACAGCACAGATACGCAGTATTTT.

The rearrangement joins TRBV29-1 to TRBJ1-1; maybe TRBD1 (6 bases). The CDR3 covers 13 residues. The V end lost 3 bases, the J end lost 5 bases, and 13 bases lay between the germline ends. CDR1 is SQVTM, CDR2 ANQGSEA, per germline. The CDR3 protein is CSVDRGGRTEAFF. The CDR3 DNA follows: TGCAGCGTTGATCGAGGGGGTAGAACTGAAGCTTTCTTT. Full variable domain (rest looked up from reference TRBV29-1 and TRBJ1-1): SAVISQKPSRDICQRGTSLTIQCQVDSQVTMMFWYRQQPGQSLTLIATANQGSEATYESGFVIDKFPISRPNLTFSTLTVSNMSPEDSSIYLCSVDRGGRTEAFFGQGTRLTVV.

This chain connects TRBV5-1 to TRBJ2-7; the D gene is possibly TRBD2 (5 bases). The germline V gene has CDR1 SGHRS and CDR2 YFSETQ. Trimming removed 0 bases from V and 4 bases from J, with 11 bases in between. There are 14 residues in the CDR3. CDR3 residues: CASSLAGEGYEQYF. CDR3 in DNA: TGCGCCAGCAGCTTGGCGGGCGAGGGTTACGAGCAGTACTTC.

The chain combines TRBV4-3 with TRBJ1-6, with D maybe TRBD1 (5 bases). Trimming pared 3 bases from V and 6 bases from J, leaving 24 bases between. Germline V gene data show CDR1 as LGHNA and CDR2 as YSLEER. The CDR3 is made up of 19 amino acids. CDR3 DNA: TGCGCCAGCAGCCAGTGGGGCAGGGATGTTTTCTTCGGTAATTCACCCCTCCACTTT. This gives the protein CASSQWGRDVFFGNSPLHF.

This rearrangement joins TRBV28 to TRBJ1-5; no clear D gene. The germline V gene has CDR1 MDHEN and CDR2 SYDVKM. Between the trimmed V and J ends, which lost 2 bases and 6 bases, there was a span of 11 bases. This CDR3 has 14 residues. The CDR3 protein is CASSLVRAGQPQHF. CDR3 in DNA: TGTGCCAGCAGTTTAGTGAGGGCGGGTCAGCCCCAGCATTTT.

V and J are TRBV5-4 and TRBJ2-5, with TRBD2 identical over 9 bases. V dropped 0 bases and J dropped 4; count of bases not matched to a gene: 7. The CDR3 is 16 residues long. Germline lookup yields CDR1 SGHNT and CDR2 YYREEE (reference sequence). DNA for the CDR3: TGTGCCAGCAGCTTGGGGGGCGCGGGAGGGAGAGAGACCCAGTACTTC. It yields the protein CASSLGGAGGRETQYF.

The chain joins TRBV7-9 to TRBJ2-7, with 7 nucleotides matching TRBD2. The V and J ends lost 2 bases and 2 bases, in that order; junction bases with no gene match: 6. Germline CDR1 reads SEHNR; CDR2 reads FQNEAQ (reference sequence). The CDR3 has 15 amino acids. Here the CDR3 DNA reads TGTGCCAGCAGCTTATCAGGCCTAGCGGCCTACGAGCAGTACTTC. As protein: CASSLSGLAAYEQYF.

The sample holds one count of this clone. The chain combines TRBV7-9 with TRBJ1-3, with D maybe TRBD1 (5 bases). The CDR3 is 15 amino acids. Germline CDR1 reads SEHNR; CDR2 reads FQNEAQ (reference sequence). V lost 5 bases, J lost 4 bases, and 15 bases lay in between. The CDR3 DNA reads as TGTGCCAGCAGCCAAAGCGGGGCTAGGGGAAACACCATATATTTT. Translating it yields CASSQSGARGNTIYF.

This chain uses TRBV10-3 with TRBJ2-7; 10 positions match TRBD1. Germline CDR1 reads ENHRY; CDR2 reads SYGVKD. This CDR3 is 14 amino acids long. V shed 7 bases and J 2 bases; nucleotides not matched to a gene: 5. Here the CDR3 reads CAIKPGQGPYEQYF. CDR3 in DNA: TGTGCCATCAAGCCGGGACAGGGGCCCTACGAGCAGTACTTC.

V is TRBV4-2 and J is TRBJ2-7; 7 nucleotides line up with TRBD1. V shed 4 bases, J shed 0 bases, and the junction held 3 bases outside the gene matches. This CDR3 is built from 14 residues. In germline, CDR1 is LGHNA, CDR2 YNFKEQ. DNA of the CDR3: TGTGCCAGCAGCCCCTGGACAGGCTCCTACGAGCAGTACTTC. Its protein is CASSPWTGSYEQYF.

CDR3 bases: TGTGCCAGCAGTTTCATTAAAACGACAGGGGGCTACACCTTC. The encoded protein is CASSFIKTTGGYTF. This rearrangement joins TRBV28 to TRBJ1-2; the match to TRBD1 covers 7 bases. CDR3 length: 14 residues. Germline V gene data show CDR1 as MDHEN and CDR2 as SYDVKM. The J segment lost 8 bases and the V segment lost 3 bases, leaving 9 bases of the junction unmatched.

The chain uses TRBV27 and TRBJ2-2; 9 nucleotides match TRBD1. The CDR3 sequence is 19 residues long. From germline, CDR1 is MNHEY and CDR2 SMNVEV (reference sequence). V lost 7 bases, J lost 2 bases, and 17 bases stayed unmatched. As DNA, the CDR3 is TGTGCCAGCATTACCACCGGGACAGGGTTTCCTTTCAACACCGGGGAGCTGTTTTTT. This codes for CASITTGTGFPFNTGELFF.

There are many counts of this clone. V usage is TRBV7-2 and J usage is TRBJ2-3; 12 bases line up with TRBD2. Per the germline V gene, CDR1 is SGHTA and CDR2 is FQGNSA. This CDR3 region has 16 residues. V shed 2 bases and J 3 bases; nucleotides not matched to a gene: 3. For the CDR3, the DNA is TGTGCCAGCAGCTTACTAGCGGGAGGGCCGACAGATACGCAGTATTTT. Translation: CASSLLAGGPTDTQYF. Variable domain in full (rest from reference TRBV7-2 and TRBJ2-3): GAGVSQSPSNKVTEKGKDVELRCDPISGHTALYWYRQSLGQGLEFLIYFQGNSAPDKSGLPSDRFSAERTGGSVSTLTIQRTQQEDSAVYLCASSLLAGGPTDTQYFGPGTRLTVL.

The rearrangement uses TRBV27 and TRBJ1-1, with D tentatively TRBD1 (6 bases). V dropped 5 bases and J dropped 0 bases, with 31 bases sitting between them. CDR1 MNHEY and CDR2 SMNVEV come from the germline V gene (reference sequence). This CDR3 comprises 21 residues. CDR3 residues: CASSPTARPLGRGWVNTEAFF. Here the CDR3 DNA reads TGTGCCAGCAGTCCTACCGCGAGGCCCTTGGGCAGGGGCTGGGTGAACACTGAAGCTTTCTTT.

The chain is built from TRBV7-6 and TRBJ2-5; 10 bases match TRBD2. The CDR3 is made up of 16 amino acids. Germline V lookup: CDR1 SGHVS, CDR2 FNYEAQ. V lost 5 bases to trimming and J lost 3 bases; unmatched junction nucleotides: 9. The CDR3 nucleotides are TGTGCCAGCAGCGGGTCTAGCGGGAGCTTGGAAGAGACCCAGTACTTC. Protein: CASSGSSGSLEETQYF.

V is TRBV28 and J is TRBJ2-7, with D uncertain. The CDR3 covers 16 residues. V was trimmed by 5 bases and J by 4 bases, leaving 21 bases between them. Looked up from germline, CDR1 is MDHEN and CDR2 is SYDVKM. The CDR3 DNA sequence: TGTGCCAGCAGTCCCCCCAGCGAAGCGACCCTTTACGAGCAGTACTTC. Translated: CASSPPSEATLYEQYF.

CDR3 loop: CAISGRQGENTEAFF. CDR3 DNA sequence: TGTGCCATCAGTGGTAGACAGGGCGAGAACACTGAAGCTTTCTTT. This chain uses TRBV10-3 with TRBJ1-1, with 7 bases identical to TRBD1. The germline V gene has CDR1 ENHRY and CDR2 SYGVKD. This CDR3 has 15 residues. The V and J ends lost 4 bases and 1 base, in that order; junction bases with no gene match: 6.

J is TRBJ1-5 and V is TRBV28; TRBD1 matches 7 bases. With 6 bases clipped from V and 0 bases from J, the junction kept 11 bases outside the gene matches. This CDR3 is built from 17 residues. From germline, CDR1 is MDHEN and CDR2 SYDVKM. The CDR3 protein is CASSVRGDNYSNQPQHF. CDR3 DNA: TGTGCCAGCAGCGTCAGGGGGGACAATTATAGCAATCAGCCCCAGCATTTT.

The rearrangement joins TRBV28 to TRBJ2-2, with no clear D. Germline values: CDR1 MDHEN, CDR2 SYDVKM. The ends were cut back, 7 bases at V and 4 bases at J, with 7 bases in the middle. The CDR3 length is 12 residues. The CDR3 coding sequence is TGTGCCAGCAAATGGAGCACCGGGGAGCTGTTTTTT. Translating it yields CASKWSTGELFF.

This clone occurred once. The chain combines TRBV14 with TRBJ2-5, with 7 bases that match TRBD2. The CDR3 runs 15 residues. The germline V gene has CDR1 SGHDN and CDR2 FVKESK. The V and J ends lost 0 bases and 5 bases, in that order; junction bases with no gene match: 6. CDR3 coding DNA: TGTGCCAGCAGCCAAGATGGGGAGGGCGCGGAGACCCAGTACTTC. This codes for CASSQDGEGAETQYF.

V gene TRBV2 combines with J gene TRBJ1-6; 10 nucleotides match TRBD1. The CDR3 covers 14 residues. Looked up from germline, CDR1 is SNHLY and CDR2 is FYNNEI. Trimming at V came to 6 bases and at J to 11 bases, leaving 7 bases not matched to a gene. Here the CDR3 reads CASSATTGGPPLHF. For the CDR3, the DNA is TGTGCCAGCAGCGCTACGACAGGGGGCCCACCCCTCCACTTT.

The chain is built from TRBV6-6 and TRBJ1-3, with 7 bases that match TRBD1. Looked up from germline, CDR1 is MNHNY and CDR2 is SVGAGI (reference sequence). This CDR3 has 15 residues. The trim removed 0 bases at V and 3 bases at J, leaving 2 bases unmatched. CDR3 DNA: TGTGCCAGCAGTTACTCTCCAGGGGGTGGAAACACCATATATTTT. The encoded protein is CASSYSPGGGNTIYF.

CDR3 in amino acids: CASSLEGSGTGSNQPQHF. CDR3 coding DNA: TGTGCCAGCAGCTTAGAGGGGTCCGGGACAGGAAGCAATCAGCCCCAGCATTTT. This chain connects TRBV11-3 to TRBJ1-5; 8 bases map to TRBD1. Germline CDR1 and CDR2: SGHNT and YENEEA. The CDR3 spans 18 residues. Trimming removed 0 bases from V and 1 base from J; junction bases left unmatched: 8.